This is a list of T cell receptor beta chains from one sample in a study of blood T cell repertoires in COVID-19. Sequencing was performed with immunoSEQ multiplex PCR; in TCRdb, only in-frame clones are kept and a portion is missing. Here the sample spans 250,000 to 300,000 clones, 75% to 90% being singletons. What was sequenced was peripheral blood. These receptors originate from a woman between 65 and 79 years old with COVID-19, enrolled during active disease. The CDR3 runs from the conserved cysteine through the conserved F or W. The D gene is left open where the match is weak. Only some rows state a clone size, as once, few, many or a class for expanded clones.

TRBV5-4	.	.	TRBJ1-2	CASSYGGTTFNYGYTF	TGTGCCAGCAGCTATGGCGGGACCACTTTTAACTATGGCTACACCTTC
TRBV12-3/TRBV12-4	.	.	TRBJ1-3	CASSLGLTIYF	TGTGCCAGCAGTTTGGGGCTCACCATATATTTT
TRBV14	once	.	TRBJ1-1	CASSQEPQSYTEAFF	TGTGCCAGCAGCCAGGAGCCCCAGAGCTACACTGAAGCTTTCTTT
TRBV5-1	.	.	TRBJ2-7	CASSSALYEQYF	TGCGCCAGCAGCTCCGCACTCTACGAGCAGTACTTC
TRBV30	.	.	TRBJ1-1	CAWSSRGITEAFF	TGTGCCTGGAGTAGCCGGGGTATCACTGAAGCTTTCTTT
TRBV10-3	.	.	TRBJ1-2	CAISKDSNYGYTF	TGTGCCATCAGCAAGGACAGTAACTATGGCTACACCTTC
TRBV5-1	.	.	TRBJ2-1	CASSPDLNYNEQFF	TGCGCCAGCAGCCCCGACTTGAACTACAATGAGCAGTTCTTC
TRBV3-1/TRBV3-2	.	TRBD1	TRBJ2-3	CASSQEPGQGGYTQYF	TGTGCCAGCAGCCAAGAGCCCGGACAGGGGGGATATACGCAGTATTTT
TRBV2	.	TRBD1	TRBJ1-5	CASSTGTAHQPQHF	TGTGCCAGCAGCACCGGGACAGCCCATCAGCCCCAGCATTTT
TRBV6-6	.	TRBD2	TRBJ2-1	CASSPLTGLAGSYNEQFF	TGTGCCAGCAGTCCTTTAACGGGACTAGCGGGTTCCTACAATGAGCAGTTCTTC
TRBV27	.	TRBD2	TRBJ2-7	CASSPGLAGGEQYF	TGTGCCAGCAGTCCCGGACTAGCGGGGGGGGAGCAGTACTTC
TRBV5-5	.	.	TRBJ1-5	CASSFVEGEGNQPQHF	TGTGCCAGCAGCTTCGTAGAGGGCGAGGGCAATCAGCCCCAGCATTTT
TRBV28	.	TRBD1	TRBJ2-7	CASSRTGEQYF	TGTGCCAGCAGCCGGACAGGCGAGCAGTACTTC
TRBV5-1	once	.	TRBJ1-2	CASAEQGREGYTF	TGCGCCAGCGCGGAACAGGGAAGAGAAGGCTACACCTTC
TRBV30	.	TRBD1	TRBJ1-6	CAWSAGGDSPLHF	TGTGCCTGGAGTGCAGGGGGCGATTCACCCCTCCACTTT
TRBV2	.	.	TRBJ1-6	CASSVEVGRGGSPLHF	TGTGCCAGCAGTGTGGAAGTTGGGAGGGGAGGTTCACCCCTCCACTTT
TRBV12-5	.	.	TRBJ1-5	CASGLVRSLRGGNQPQHF	TGTGCTAGTGGTTTGGTACGGAGCCTCCGGGGTGGCAATCAGCCCCAGCATTTT
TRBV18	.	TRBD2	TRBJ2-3	CASSDIAGAADTQYF	TGTGCCAGCTCAGACATAGCGGGGGCCGCAGATACGCAGTATTTT
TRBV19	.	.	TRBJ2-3	CASSAEATYYTQYF	TGTGCCAGTAGTGCTGAAGCGACCTACTATACGCAGTATTTT
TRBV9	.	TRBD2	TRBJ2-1	CASSVVGLAGNEQFF	TGTGCCAGCAGCGTAGTGGGGTTAGCGGGTAATGAGCAGTTCTTC
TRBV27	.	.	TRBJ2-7	CASSTTRYEQYF	TGTGCCAGCAGTACAACCCGTTACGAGCAGTACTTC
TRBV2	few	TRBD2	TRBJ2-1	CASREKTSPDEQFF	TGTGCCAGCAGGGAAAAGACTAGCCCCGATGAGCAGTTCTTC
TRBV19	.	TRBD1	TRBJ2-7	CASSLTGSDEQYF	TGTGCCAGTAGTTTGACAGGGAGTGACGAGCAGTACTTC
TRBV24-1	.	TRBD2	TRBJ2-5	CATSEPGTSGETQYF	TGTGCCACCAGTGAACCCGGGACTAGCGGAGAGACCCAGTACTTC
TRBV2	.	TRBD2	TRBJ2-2	CASRESGGNTGELFF	TGTGCCAGCAGAGAAAGCGGGGGAAACACCGGGGAGCTGTTTTTT
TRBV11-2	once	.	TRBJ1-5	CASSLTGQPQHF	TGTGCCAGCAGCTTGACAGGACAGCCCCAGCATTTT
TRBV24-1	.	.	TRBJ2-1	CATTEGGAGNEQFF	TGTGCCACCACGGAGGGGGGGGCGGGGAATGAGCAGTTCTTC
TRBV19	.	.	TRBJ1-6	CASSIIGGDNSPLHF	TGTGCCAGTAGTATAATCGGGGGAGATAATTCACCCCTCCACTTT
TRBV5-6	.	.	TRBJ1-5	CASSIRQSPGNQPQHF	TGTGCCAGCAGCATCCGACAGTCCCCCGGCAATCAGCCCCAGCATTTT
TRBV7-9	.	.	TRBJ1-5	CASSSNRNQPQHF	TGTGCCAGCAGCTCAAACCGGAATCAGCCCCAGCATTTT
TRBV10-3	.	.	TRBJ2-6	CAISDTGFGANVLTF	TGTGCCATCAGTGATACAGGATTTGGGGCCAACGTCCTGACTTTC
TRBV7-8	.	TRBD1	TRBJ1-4	CASSLNPGQGDEKLFF	TGTGCCAGCAGCTTAAACCCGGGACAGGGGGATGAAAAACTGTTTTTT
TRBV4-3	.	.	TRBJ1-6	CASSQDRGDYNSPLHF	TGCGCCAGCAGCCAAGATCGCGGAGATTATAATTCACCCCTCCACTTT
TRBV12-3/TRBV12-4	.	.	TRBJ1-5	CASSFQGGQPQHF	TGTGCCAGCAGTTTTCAGGGAGGTCAGCCCCAGCATTTT
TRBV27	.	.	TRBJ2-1	CASSFDSGGYNEQFF	TGTGCCAGCAGCTTTGACTCCGGGGGATACAATGAGCAGTTCTTC
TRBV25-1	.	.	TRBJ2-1	CASSESDLLFRHEQFF	TGTGCCAGCAGTGAATCTGATCTACTGTTCCGTCATGAGCAGTTCTTC
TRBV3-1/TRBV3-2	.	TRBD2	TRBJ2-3	CASSSRTSGGASVGTDTQYF	TGTGCCAGCAGCTCTAGGACTAGCGGGGGGGCCAGTGTAGGCACAGATACGCAGTATTTT
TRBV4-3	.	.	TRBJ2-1	CASSSNDRPSYNEQFF	TGCGCCAGCAGCTCAAACGACAGGCCTTCCTACAATGAGCAGTTCTTC
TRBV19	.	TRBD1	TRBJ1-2	CASYRGGGYTF	TGTGCCAGTTACAGGGGTGGCGGCTACACCTTC
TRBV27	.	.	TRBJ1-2	CASSYSQGYGYTF	TGTGCCAGCAGTTATTCCCAGGGGTATGGCTACACCTTC
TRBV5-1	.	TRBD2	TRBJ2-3	CASSLMTSGEFTDTQYF	TGCGCCAGCAGCTTAATGACTAGCGGGGAGTTCACAGATACGCAGTATTTT
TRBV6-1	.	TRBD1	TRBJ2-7	CASSESRDSYEQYF	TGTGCCAGCAGTGAATCTCGGGACAGCTACGAGCAGTACTTC